This T cell receptor (beta chain) came from a study of T cells in tuberculosis. Study details: T cells were selected with CD1B tetramers loaded with glucose monomycolate.

Germline V gene data show CDR1 as SGHRS and CDR2 as YFSETQ. Trimming cost V 0 bases and J 0 bases, with 11 bases left between them. The CDR3 length is 16 residues. Cells were sorted from thawed PBMC rested overnight and stained with GMM-loaded CD1B tetramer, viability dye and anti-CD3. CD1B tetramers were loaded with Rhodococcus equi-derived C32 glucose monomycolate. Data came from immunoSEQ multiplex PCR; TCRdb stores just in-frame clones and leaves some out. The sample yields tens of thousands of clones, approximately 91% seen once. This TCR derives from an adult woman with latent tuberculosis. The sequenced sample consisted of CD1b-GMM tetramer-negative cells sorted from PBMCs. The gene calls are TRBV5-1 and TRBJ2-3; possibly TRBD2 for D (5 bases). CDR3 in DNA: TGCGCCAGCAGCTTGGGCCTAGCCGGCAGCACAGATACGCAGTATTTT. It yields the protein CASSLGLAGSTDTQYF.